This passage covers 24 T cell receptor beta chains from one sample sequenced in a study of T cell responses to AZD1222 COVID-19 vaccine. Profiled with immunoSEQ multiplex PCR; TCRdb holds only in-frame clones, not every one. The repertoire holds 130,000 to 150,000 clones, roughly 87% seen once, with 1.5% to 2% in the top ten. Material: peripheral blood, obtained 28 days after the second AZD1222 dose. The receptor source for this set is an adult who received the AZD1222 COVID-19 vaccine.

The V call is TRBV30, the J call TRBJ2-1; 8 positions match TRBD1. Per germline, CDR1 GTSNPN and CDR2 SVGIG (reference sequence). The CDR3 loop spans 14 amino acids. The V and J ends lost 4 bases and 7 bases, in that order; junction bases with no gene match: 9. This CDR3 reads CAWNPGGLGNEQFF. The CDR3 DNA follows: TGTGCCTGGAACCCAGGGGGCTTAGGGAATGAGCAGTTCTTC.

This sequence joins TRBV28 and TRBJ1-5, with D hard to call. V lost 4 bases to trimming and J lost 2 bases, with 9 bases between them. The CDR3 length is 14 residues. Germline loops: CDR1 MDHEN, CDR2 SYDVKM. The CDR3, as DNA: TGTGCCAGCAGTTCCCACCAAGGCAATCAGCCCCAGCATTTT. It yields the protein CASSSHQGNQPQHF.

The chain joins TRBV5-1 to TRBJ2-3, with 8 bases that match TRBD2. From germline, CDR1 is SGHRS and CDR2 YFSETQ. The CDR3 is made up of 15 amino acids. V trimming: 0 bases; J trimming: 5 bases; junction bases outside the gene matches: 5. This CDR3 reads CASSLGGGGRDTQYF. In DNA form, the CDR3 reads TGCGCCAGCAGCTTGGGCGGCGGGGGGAGAGATACGCAGTATTTT.

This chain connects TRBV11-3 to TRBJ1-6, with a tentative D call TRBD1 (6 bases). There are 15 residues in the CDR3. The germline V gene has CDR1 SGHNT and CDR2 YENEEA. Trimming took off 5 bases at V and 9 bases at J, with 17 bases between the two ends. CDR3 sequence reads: CASSARQGIGSPLHF. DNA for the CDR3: TGTGCCAGCAGCGCGCGCCAGGGGATTGGTTCACCCCTCCACTTT.

The CDR3 loop is CATGGQGFTDTQYF. In DNA form, the CDR3 reads TGTGCCACCGGGGGACAGGGATTCACAGATACGCAGTATTTT. The V gene is TRBV24-1, the J gene TRBJ2-3, with TRBD1 identical over 9 bases. The CDR3 is 14 amino acids. Trimming took 9 bases from V and 2 from J; bases not matched to a gene: 5. Per the germline V gene, CDR1 is KGHDR and CDR2 is SFDVKD.

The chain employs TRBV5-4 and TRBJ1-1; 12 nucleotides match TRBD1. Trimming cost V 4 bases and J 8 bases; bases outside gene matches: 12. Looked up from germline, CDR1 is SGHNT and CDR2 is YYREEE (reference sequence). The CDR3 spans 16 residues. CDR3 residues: CASSLIGDRGRLEAFF. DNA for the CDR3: TGTGCCAGCAGCCTGATAGGGGACAGGGGGCGCTTGGAAGCTTTCTTT.

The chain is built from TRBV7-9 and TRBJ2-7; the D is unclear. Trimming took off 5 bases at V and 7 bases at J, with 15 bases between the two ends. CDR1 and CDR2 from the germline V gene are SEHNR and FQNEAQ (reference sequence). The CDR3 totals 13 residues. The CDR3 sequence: CASSHGPFPEQYF. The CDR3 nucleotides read TGTGCCAGCAGCCATGGGCCCTTTCCAGAGCAGTACTTC.

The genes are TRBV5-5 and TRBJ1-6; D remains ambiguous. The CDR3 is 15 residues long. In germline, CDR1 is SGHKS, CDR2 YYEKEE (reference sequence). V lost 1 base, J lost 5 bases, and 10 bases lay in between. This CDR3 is CASSLSGGNNSPLHF. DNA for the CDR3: TGTGCCAGCAGCTTGTCCGGAGGGAATAATTCACCCCTCCACTTT.

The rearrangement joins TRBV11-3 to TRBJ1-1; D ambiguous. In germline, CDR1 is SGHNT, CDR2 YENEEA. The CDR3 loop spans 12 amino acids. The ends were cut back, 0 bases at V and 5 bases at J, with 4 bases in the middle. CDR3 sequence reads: CASSLEETEAFF. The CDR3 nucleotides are TGTGCCAGCAGCTTAGAGGAGACTGAAGCTTTCTTT. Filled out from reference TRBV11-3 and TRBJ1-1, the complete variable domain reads EAGVVQSPRYKIIEKKQPVAFWCNPISGHNTLYWYLQNLGQGPELLIRYENEEAVDDSQLPKDRFSAERLKGVDSTLKIQPAELGDSAVYLCASSLEETEAFFGQGTRLTVV.

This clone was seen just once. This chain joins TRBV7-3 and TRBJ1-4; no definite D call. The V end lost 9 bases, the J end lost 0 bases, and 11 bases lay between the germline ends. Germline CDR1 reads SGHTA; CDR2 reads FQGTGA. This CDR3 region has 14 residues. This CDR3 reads CARVKYATNEKLFF. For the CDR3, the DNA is TGTGCCAGGGTTAAGTACGCAACTAATGAAAAACTGTTTTTT. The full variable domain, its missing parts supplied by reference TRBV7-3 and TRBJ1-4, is GAGVSQTPSNKVTEKGKYVELRCDPISGHTALYWYRQSLGQGPEFLIYFQGTGAADDSGLPNDRFFAVRPEGSVSTLKIQRTERGDSAVYLCARVKYATNEKLFFGSGTQLSVL.

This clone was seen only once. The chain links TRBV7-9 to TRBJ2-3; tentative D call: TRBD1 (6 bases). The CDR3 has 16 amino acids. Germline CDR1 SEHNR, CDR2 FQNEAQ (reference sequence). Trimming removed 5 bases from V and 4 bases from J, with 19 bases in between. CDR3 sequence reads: CASSRRWQGSSDTQYF. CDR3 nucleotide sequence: TGTGCCAGCAGCCGGAGATGGCAGGGGTCATCAGATACGCAGTATTTT.

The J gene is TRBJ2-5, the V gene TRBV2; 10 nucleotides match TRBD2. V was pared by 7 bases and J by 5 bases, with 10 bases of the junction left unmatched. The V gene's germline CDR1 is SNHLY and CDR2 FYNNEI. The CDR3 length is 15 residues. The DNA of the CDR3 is TGTGCCAGCATGAAAGGGGGGGGACTAGCGGAGACCCAGTACTTC. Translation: CASMKGGGLAETQYF.

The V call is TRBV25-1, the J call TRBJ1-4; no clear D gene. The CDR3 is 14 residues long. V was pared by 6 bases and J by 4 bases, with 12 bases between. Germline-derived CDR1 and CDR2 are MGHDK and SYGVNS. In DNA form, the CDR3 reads TGTGCCAGCAGCAAGGGTCCTTATAATGAAAAACTGTTTTTT. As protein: CASSKGPYNEKLFF.

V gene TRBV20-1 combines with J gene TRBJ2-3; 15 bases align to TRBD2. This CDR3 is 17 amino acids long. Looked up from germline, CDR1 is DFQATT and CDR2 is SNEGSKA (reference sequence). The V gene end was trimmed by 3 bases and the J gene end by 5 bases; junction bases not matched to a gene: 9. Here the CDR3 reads CSASYRGLAGGRDTQYF. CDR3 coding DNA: TGCAGTGCTAGTTACCGGGGACTAGCGGGAGGAAGAGATACGCAGTATTTT.

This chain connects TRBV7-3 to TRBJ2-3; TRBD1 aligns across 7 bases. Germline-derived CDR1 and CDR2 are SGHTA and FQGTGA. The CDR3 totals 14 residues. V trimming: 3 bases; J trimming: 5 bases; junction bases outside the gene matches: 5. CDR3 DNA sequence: TGTGCCAGCAGCTTGGGACAGCCTCAAGATACGCAGTATTTT. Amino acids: CASSLGQPQDTQYF.

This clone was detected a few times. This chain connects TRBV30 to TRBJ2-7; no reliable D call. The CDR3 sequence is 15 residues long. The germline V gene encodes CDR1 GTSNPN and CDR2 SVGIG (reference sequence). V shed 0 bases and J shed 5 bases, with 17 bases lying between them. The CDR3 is CAWSVGVQTIDEQYF. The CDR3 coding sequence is TGTGCCTGGAGTGTAGGCGTTCAGACCATTGACGAGCAGTACTTC.

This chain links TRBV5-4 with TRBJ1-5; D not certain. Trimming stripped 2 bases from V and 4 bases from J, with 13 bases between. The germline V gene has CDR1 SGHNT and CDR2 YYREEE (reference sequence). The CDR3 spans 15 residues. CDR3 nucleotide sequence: TGTGCCAGCAGCTTCGGAGGGAATAGGAATCAGCCCCAGCATTTT. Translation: CASSFGGNRNQPQHF. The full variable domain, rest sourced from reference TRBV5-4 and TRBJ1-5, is ETGVTQSPTHLIKTRGQQVTLRCSSQSGHNTVSWYQQALGQGPQFIFQYYREEENGRGNFPPRFSGLQFPNYSSELNVNALELDDSALYLCASSFGGNRNQPQHFGDGTRLSIL.

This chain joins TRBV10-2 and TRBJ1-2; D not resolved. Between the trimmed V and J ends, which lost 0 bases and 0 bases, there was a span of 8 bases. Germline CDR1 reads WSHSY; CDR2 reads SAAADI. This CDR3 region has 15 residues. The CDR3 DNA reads TGCGCCAGCAGTGAGTCTACGGGATCTAACTATGGCTACACCTTC. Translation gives CASSESTGSNYGYTF.

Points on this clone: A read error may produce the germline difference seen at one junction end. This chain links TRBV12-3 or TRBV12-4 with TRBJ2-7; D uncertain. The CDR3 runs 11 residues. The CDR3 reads CASSNNWQTHF. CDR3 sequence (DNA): TGTGCCAGCAGTAATAACTGGCAGACCCACTTC.

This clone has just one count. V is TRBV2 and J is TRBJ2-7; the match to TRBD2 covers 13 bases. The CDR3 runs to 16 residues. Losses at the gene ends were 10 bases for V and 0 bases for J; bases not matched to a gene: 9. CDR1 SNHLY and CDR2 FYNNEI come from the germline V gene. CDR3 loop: CAIEVGLAGHSYEQYF. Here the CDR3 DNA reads TGTGCCATCGAAGTGGGACTAGCGGGGCACTCCTACGAGCAGTACTTC.

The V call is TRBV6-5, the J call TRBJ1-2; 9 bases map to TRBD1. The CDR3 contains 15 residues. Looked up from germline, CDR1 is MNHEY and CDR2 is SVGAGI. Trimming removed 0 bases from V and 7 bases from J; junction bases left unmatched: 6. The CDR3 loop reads CASSYSEQGAAGYTF. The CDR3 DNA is TGTGCCAGCAGTTACTCGGAACAGGGGGCGGCTGGCTACACCTTC.

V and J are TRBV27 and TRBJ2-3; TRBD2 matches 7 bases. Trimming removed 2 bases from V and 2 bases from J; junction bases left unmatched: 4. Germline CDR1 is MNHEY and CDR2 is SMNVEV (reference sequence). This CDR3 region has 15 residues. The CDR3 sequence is CASSLRGGSTDTQYF. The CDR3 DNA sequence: TGTGCCAGCAGTTTACGCGGGGGATCCACAGATACGCAGTATTTT.

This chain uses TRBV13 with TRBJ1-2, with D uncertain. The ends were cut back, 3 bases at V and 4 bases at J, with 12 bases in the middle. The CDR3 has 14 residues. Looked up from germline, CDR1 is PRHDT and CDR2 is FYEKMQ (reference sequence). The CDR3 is CASSFLSEIYGYTF. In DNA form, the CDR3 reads TGTGCCAGCAGCTTCCTTTCGGAGATCTATGGCTACACCTTC.

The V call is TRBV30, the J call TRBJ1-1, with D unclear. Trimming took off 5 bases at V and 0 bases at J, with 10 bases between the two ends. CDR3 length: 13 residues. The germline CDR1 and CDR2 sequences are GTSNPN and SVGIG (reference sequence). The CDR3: CAWSPPLNTEAFF. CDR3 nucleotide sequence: TGTGCCTGGTCACCGCCGTTGAACACTGAAGCTTTCTTT.